One and the same sample provided the 28 T cell receptor beta chains below, sequenced in a study of cytomegalovirus exposure and HLA in healthy donors. The PCR used 60 Vbeta and 13 Jbeta primers. Produced via immunoSEQ multiplex PCR; TCRdb's table is partial and in-frame only. The sample lists about 77,000 clones; around 79% were seen once. Sequenced sample: PBMCs. Receptors originate from a man between 40 and 49 years old in good health and CMV-seronegative.

The CDR3 DNA reads TGTGCCAGCAGCTTGGATTTCTGGGACTCCTACGAGCAGTACGTC. Protein sequence: CASSLDFWDSYEQYV. J is TRBJ2-7 and V is TRBV5-4; D gene unclear. Looked up from germline, CDR1 is SGHNT and CDR2 is YYREEE (reference sequence). There are 15 residues in the CDR3. Trimming stripped 0 bases from V and 0 bases from J, with 10 bases between.

The genes are TRBV30 and TRBJ2-3, with TRBD2 matching 12 bases. Trimming removed 1 base from V and 2 bases from J; junction bases left unmatched: 4. The CDR3 contains 16 residues. Germline V lookup: CDR1 GTSNPN, CDR2 SVGIG (reference sequence). The CDR3 sequence: CAWSGTSGIITDTQYF. The CDR3 DNA sequence: TGTGCCTGGAGTGGGACTAGCGGGATTATCACAGATACGCAGTATTTT.

The V gene is TRBV2, the J gene TRBJ2-1; perhaps TRBD1 as D (5 bases). The CDR3 has 17 amino acids. CDR1 is SNHLY and CDR2 is FYNNEI in the germline V gene. V lost 6 bases and J lost 4, with 22 bases in between. The CDR3: CASRGKRQPSSYNEQFF. The CDR3 DNA is TGTGCCAGCAGGGGAAAGCGACAGCCGTCCTCGTACAATGAGCAGTTCTTC.

The chain uses TRBV7-2 and TRBJ2-7; 12 nucleotides agree with TRBD2. V shed 5 bases and J 6 bases; nucleotides not matched to a gene: 8. Germline loops: CDR1 SGHTA, CDR2 FQGNSA. CDR3 size: 15 residues. CDR3 DNA sequence: TGTGCCAGCAGCGCGAGGACTAGCGGGACGTCCGAGCAGTACTTC. Its protein product is CASSARTSGTSEQYF.

This clone was seen only once. The rearrangement links TRBV27 to TRBJ1-2, with 8 bases aligning to TRBD1. The CDR3 consists of 13 residues. Germline CDR1 reads MNHEY; CDR2 reads SMNVEV (reference sequence). V shed 6 bases, J shed 8 bases, and the junction held 8 bases outside the gene matches. The CDR3 spells CASSGQGARGYTF. The CDR3 nucleotides are TGTGCCAGCAGCGGCCAGGGGGCGAGGGGCTACACCTTC.

The J gene is TRBJ2-5, the V gene TRBV4-2; TRBD2 matches at 11 bases. The CDR3 covers 16 residues. V lost 6 bases and J lost 2; bases outside the gene matches: 8. Germline CDR1 is LGHNA and CDR2 is YNFKEQ. CDR3 in DNA: TGTGCCAGCAGTCATGGACTAGCGGGCCTACAAGAGACCCAGTACTTC. This gives the protein CASSHGLAGLQETQYF.

The chain joins TRBV7-2 to TRBJ1-1; 9 bases match TRBD1. This CDR3 is built from 14 residues. CDR1 is SGHTA and CDR2 is FQGNSA in the germline V gene. J gave up 6 bases and V 5 bases, and 7 bases lay outside the gene matches. The CDR3: CASSKTGGPAEAFF. In DNA form, the CDR3 reads TGTGCCAGCAGCAAGACAGGGGGTCCGGCTGAAGCTTTCTTT.

As DNA, the CDR3 is TGTGCCAGTACTAGCGGGAGGGCCCTCCCCGGGGAGCTGTTTTTT. This translates into CASTSGRALPGELFF. V is TRBV7-8 and J is TRBJ2-2, with 13 bases matching TRBD2. Germline assignment: CDR1 SGHVS and CDR2 FQNEAQ. The CDR3 is 15 amino acids. V lost 9 bases to trimming and J lost 6 bases; unmatched junction nucleotides: 7.

This clone turned up a few times. The same CDR3 is also encoded by other DNA sequences in this sample. This chain uses TRBV29-1 with TRBJ1-2; 12 bases agree with TRBD1. This CDR3 has 13 amino acids. The V gene end was trimmed by 6 bases and the J gene end by 2 bases; junction bases not matched to a gene: 1. CDR1 is SQVTM, CDR2 ANQGSEA, per germline. The CDR3 DNA reads as TGCAGCGTGGGGACAGGGGGCAACTATGGCTACACCTTC. Translated: CSVGTGGNYGYTF.

The rearrangement joins TRBV6-6 to TRBJ1-4, with D tentatively TRBD1 (5 bases). From germline, CDR1 is MNHNY and CDR2 SVGAGI (reference sequence). The CDR3 is 13 residues long. V gave up 6 bases and J gave up 2 bases, with 7 bases separating them. The DNA for the CDR3 is TGTGCCAGCAGGGGACTGACTAATGAAAAACTGTTTTTT. This translates into CASRGLTNEKLFF.

The chain recombines TRBV11-2 with TRBJ1-1; 7 positions match TRBD1. CDR3 length equals 14 residues. The junction had 12 bases not matched to a gene; V was cut back by 3 bases and J by 11 bases. Per the germline V gene, CDR1 is SGHAT and CDR2 is FQNNGV. The CDR3 DNA is TGTGCCAGCAGCTTGGACCCAGGGGGGAGGACCGCTTTCTTT. It codes for CASSLDPGGRTAFF.

This clone has only one observation. The chain joins TRBV13 to TRBJ2-1; 13 bases match TRBD2. Unmatched junction bases numbered 5, after V lost 0 bases and J lost 0 bases. Germline V CDR1 and CDR2: PRHDT, FYEKMQ (reference sequence). This CDR3 has 19 residues. CDR3 DNA sequence: TGTGCCAGCAGCTTAGGAACTAGCGGGAGGGCCACCTCCTACAATGAGCAGTTCTTC. Amino acids: CASSLGTSGRATSYNEQFF. Supplemented by reference TRBV13 and TRBJ2-1, the full variable domain reads AAGVIQSPRHLIKEKRETATLKCYPIPRHDTVYWYQQGPGQDPQFLISFYEKMQSDKGSIPDRFSAQQFSDYHSELNMSSLELGDSALYFCASSLGTSGRATSYNEQFFGPGTRLTVL.

Only a few counts were recorded for this clone. CDR3 loop: CASQLDMGKETQYF. Written as DNA, the CDR3 is TGTGCCAGCCAACTGGACATGGGGAAAGAGACCCAGTACTTC. This sequence joins TRBV7-6 and TRBJ2-5, with D perhaps TRBD1 (5 bases). Per the germline V gene, CDR1 is SGHVS and CDR2 is FNYEAQ. The CDR3 is 14 residues long. V was pared by 8 bases and J by 3 bases, with 16 bases between.

The chain joins TRBV6-1 to TRBJ2-5, with 8 bases aligning to TRBD1. The length of the CDR3 is 13 residues. With V trimmed by 8 bases and J by 6 bases, 8 bases remained unmatched. Germline V gene lookup returns CDR1 MNHNS and CDR2 SASEGT. This chain's CDR3 is CASSGQGRKTQYF. DNA of the CDR3: TGTGCCAGCTCAGGACAGGGACGGAAGACCCAGTACTTC.

The V gene is TRBV5-1, the J gene TRBJ2-2; TRBD2 matches at 12 bases. Unmatched junction bases numbered 7, after V lost 0 bases and J lost 4 bases. Germline CDR1 reads SGHRS; CDR2 reads YFSETQ. CDR3 size: 18 residues. The CDR3 is CASSLGLAGGPGTGELFF. CDR3 DNA sequence: TGCGCCAGCAGCTTGGGTCTAGCGGGAGGGCCTGGCACCGGGGAGCTGTTTTTT.

V is TRBV9 and J is TRBJ2-2; D perhaps matches TRBD1 (6 bases). CDR1 SGDLS and CDR2 YYNGEE come from the germline V gene. This CDR3 has 13 amino acids. V lost 3 bases and J lost 4, with 7 bases in between. DNA of the CDR3: TGTGCCAGCAGCGCGACAGGCACCGGGGAGCTGTTTTTT. Translation gives CASSATGTGELFF.

J is TRBJ2-1 and V is TRBV4-1; 7 nucleotides agree with TRBD2. CDR1 MGHRA and CDR2 YSYEKL come from the germline V gene. The V gene end was trimmed by 0 bases and the J gene end by 6 bases; junction bases not matched to a gene: 17. CDR3 length: 19 amino acids. This chain's CDR3 is CASSQDPTASGSRANEQFF. In DNA, the CDR3 is TGCGCCAGCAGCCAAGATCCAACGGCTAGCGGAAGCAGGGCCAATGAGCAGTTCTTC.

This clone was recorded a few times. The chain joins TRBV19 to TRBJ1-4, with 7 bases identical to TRBD1. CDR1 and CDR2 from the germline V gene are LNHDA and SQIVND (reference sequence). The CDR3 spans 14 residues. With 5 bases clipped from V and 8 bases from J, the junction kept 8 bases outside the gene matches. DNA for the CDR3: TGTGCCAGTAGTCCCGGACAGGTTTTGGAAAAACTGTTTTTT. It codes for CASSPGQVLEKLFF.

The rearrangement uses TRBV10-3 and TRBJ2-7; 11 bases match TRBD2. There are 13 residues in the CDR3. Germline V lookup: CDR1 ENHRY, CDR2 SYGVKD. Losses at the gene ends were 5 bases for V and 5 bases for J; bases not matched to a gene: 2. CDR3 bases: TGTGCCATCAGTTTAGCGGGAGGGGACGAGCAGTACTTC. Its protein is CAISLAGGDEQYF.

The chain has TRBV4-1 and TRBJ2-1; no clear D gene. V shed 3 bases and J shed 2 bases, with 14 bases lying between them. The CDR3 sequence is 16 residues long. Per the germline V gene, CDR1 is MGHRA and CDR2 is YSYEKL. The CDR3 here is CASSHESTDTYNEQFF. CDR3 nucleotide sequence: TGCGCCAGCAGCCATGAAAGCACAGACACCTACAATGAGCAGTTCTTC.

The chain employs TRBV6-5 and TRBJ2-4; 8 nucleotides line up with TRBD1. Germline V gene lookup returns CDR1 MNHEY and CDR2 SVGAGI. V lost 5 bases to trimming and J lost 6 bases; unmatched junction nucleotides: 6. The CDR3 extends over 14 amino acids. The CDR3 sequence: CASSAGGFPNIQYF. CDR3 bases: TGTGCCAGCAGTGCAGGGGGCTTTCCAAACATTCAGTACTTC.

The genes are TRBV10-3 and TRBJ2-7; 7 bases agree with TRBD1. The CDR3 loop spans 15 amino acids. V shed 3 bases and J 1 base; nucleotides not matched to a gene: 6. Germline-derived CDR1 and CDR2 are ENHRY and SYGVKD. In nucleotides, the CDR3 is TGTGCCATCAGTGATTTGGACAGGCTATCCTACGAGCAGTACTTC. Translation gives CAISDLDRLSYEQYF.

The V gene is TRBV5-6, the J gene TRBJ1-4; TRBD1 agrees at 7 bases. The CDR3 totals 15 residues. V shed 4 bases, J shed 6 bases, and the junction held 9 bases outside the gene matches. Germline assignment: CDR1 SGHDT and CDR2 YYEEEE. The chain's CDR3 is CASSPTGSRHEKLFF. The CDR3 DNA follows: TGTGCCAGCAGCCCGACAGGGTCTCGCCATGAAAAACTGTTTTTT.

The V and J genes are TRBV30 and TRBJ1-1; D remains ambiguous. V shed 4 bases and J shed 1 base, with 7 bases lying between them. Germline V lookup: CDR1 GTSNPN, CDR2 SVGIG (reference sequence). This CDR3 is 12 amino acids long. The CDR3 region is CAWIPGNTEAFF. The CDR3 DNA sequence: TGTGCCTGGATCCCCGGGAACACTGAAGCTTTCTTT.

This clone came up a few times. V is TRBV7-9 and J is TRBJ1-2, with D possibly being TRBD1 (6 bases). This CDR3 contains 17 residues. With 1 base removed from V and 2 bases from J, the gap between germline ends came to 17 bases. CDR1 is SEHNR and CDR2 is FQNEAQ in the germline V gene (reference sequence). In DNA, the CDR3 is TGTGCCAGCAGCTTAGGGGTAGGGAGGGGGGCAAACTATGGCTACACCTTC. It codes for CASSLGVGRGANYGYTF.

This chain joins TRBV27 and TRBJ1-3; a possible D gene is TRBD1 (6 bases). V was pared by 5 bases and J by 0 bases, with 14 bases between. The CDR3 runs to 16 residues. Germline-derived CDR1 and CDR2 are MNHEY and SMNVEV (reference sequence). CDR3 in amino acids: CASSPTTGSSGNTIYF. The CDR3 DNA follows: TGTGCCAGCAGTCCTACTACAGGGAGCTCTGGAAACACCATATATTTT.

The CDR3 here is CASSITGTGGRTGELFF. The CDR3 nucleotides read TGTGCCAGTAGTATTACCGGGACAGGCGGCAGAACCGGGGAGCTGTTTTTT. The rearrangement links TRBV19 to TRBJ2-2, with 8 bases identical to TRBD1. This CDR3 has 17 residues. Losses at the gene ends were 3 bases for V and 5 bases for J; bases not matched to a gene: 11. Germline CDR1 LNHDA, CDR2 SQIVND (reference sequence).

This clone has a count of ten or more. J is TRBJ2-7 and V is TRBV4-2; D not resolved. The V gene's germline CDR1 is LGHNA and CDR2 YNFKEQ. The CDR3 loop spans 12 amino acids. The ends were cut back, 3 bases at V and 2 bases at J, with 5 bases in the middle. CDR3 DNA: TGTGCCAGCAGCCACATCCCCTACGAGCAGTACTTC. It encodes CASSHIPYEQYF.